This TCR beta chain was retrieved from a study of control samples from healthy donors and cancer patients. Produced via immunoSEQ multiplex PCR; TCRdb's table is partial and in-frame only. This table has approximately 120,000 clones, approximately 92% appearing once. Germline values: CDR1 SQVTM, CDR2 ANQGSEA. CDR3 size: 11 residues. Trimming took 6 bases from V and 8 from J; bases not matched to a gene: 4. Sequencing was performed on PBMCs. This chain links TRBV29-1 with TRBJ2-1, with 7 bases that match TRBD1. The clonotype originates from a man at least 80 years old with head and neck cancer. In DNA form, the CDR3 reads TGCAGCGTCAGACAGGGCCATGAGCAGTTCTTC. Protein: CSVRQGHEQFF.